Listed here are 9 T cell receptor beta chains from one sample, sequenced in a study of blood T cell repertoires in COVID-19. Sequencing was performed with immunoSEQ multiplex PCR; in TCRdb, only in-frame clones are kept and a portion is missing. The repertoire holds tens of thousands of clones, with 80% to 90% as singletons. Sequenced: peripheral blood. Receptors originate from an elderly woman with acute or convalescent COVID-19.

CDR3 residues: CASRWDRGGTEAFF. Here the CDR3 DNA reads TGTGCCAGCAGATGGGACAGGGGAGGCACTGAAGCTTTCTTT. This chain uses TRBV5-4 with TRBJ1-1; 10 nucleotides agree with TRBD1. The CDR3 runs to 14 residues. The germline V gene has CDR1 SGHNT and CDR2 YYREEE (reference sequence). The junction had 5 bases not matched to a gene; V was cut back by 5 bases and J by 4 bases.

CDR3 sequence (DNA): TGTGCCAGTAGTATAGCCCCAGGGGGGATGAATGAGCAGTTCTTC. Translated: CASSIAPGGMNEQFF. V usage is TRBV19 and J usage is TRBJ2-1, with a tentative D call TRBD1 (7 bases). The germline V and J ends were trimmed by 1 base and 7 bases, with 14 bases remaining between them. Germline CDR1 and CDR2: LNHDA and SQIVND (reference sequence). The CDR3 has 15 amino acids.

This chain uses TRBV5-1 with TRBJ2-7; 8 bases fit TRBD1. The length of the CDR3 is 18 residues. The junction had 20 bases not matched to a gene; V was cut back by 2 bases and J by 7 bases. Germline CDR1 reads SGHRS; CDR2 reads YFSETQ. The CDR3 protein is CASSFRDRNTLPTWEQYF. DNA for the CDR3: TGCGCCAGCAGCTTTAGGGACAGGAACACCCTCCCTACGTGGGAGCAGTACTTC.

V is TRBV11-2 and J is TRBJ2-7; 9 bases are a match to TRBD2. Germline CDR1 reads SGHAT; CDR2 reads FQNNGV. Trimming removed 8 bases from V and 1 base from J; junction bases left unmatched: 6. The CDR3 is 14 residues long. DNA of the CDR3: TGTGCCAGCTCACTAGCGGGCGGGTCCTACGAGCAGTACTTC. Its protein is CASSLAGGSYEQYF.

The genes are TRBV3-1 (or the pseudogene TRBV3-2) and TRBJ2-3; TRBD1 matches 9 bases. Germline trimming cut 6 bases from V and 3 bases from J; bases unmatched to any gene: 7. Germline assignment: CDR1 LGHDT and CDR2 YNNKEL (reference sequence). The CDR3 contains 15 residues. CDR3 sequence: CASRPWDRDTDTQYF. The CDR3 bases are TGTGCCAGCAGGCCCTGGGACAGGGATACAGATACGCAGTATTTT.

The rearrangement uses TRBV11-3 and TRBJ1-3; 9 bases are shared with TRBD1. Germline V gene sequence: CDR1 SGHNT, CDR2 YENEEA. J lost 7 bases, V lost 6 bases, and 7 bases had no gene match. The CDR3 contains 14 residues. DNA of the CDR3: TGTGCCAGCAGTACCGGGACAGGGATCAACACCATATATTTT. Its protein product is CASSTGTGINTIYF.

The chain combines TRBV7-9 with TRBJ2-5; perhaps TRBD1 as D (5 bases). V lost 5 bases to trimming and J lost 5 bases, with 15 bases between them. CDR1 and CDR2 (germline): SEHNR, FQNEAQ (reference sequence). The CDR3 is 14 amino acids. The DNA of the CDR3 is TGTGCCAGCAGCGTCTTCCAGGGATCGGAGACCCAGTACTTC. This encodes CASSVFQGSETQYF.

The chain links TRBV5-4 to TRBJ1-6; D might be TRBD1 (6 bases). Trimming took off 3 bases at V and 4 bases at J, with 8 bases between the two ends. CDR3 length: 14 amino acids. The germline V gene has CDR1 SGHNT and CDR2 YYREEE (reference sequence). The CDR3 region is CASSSQGYNSPLHF. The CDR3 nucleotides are TGTGCCAGCAGCTCGCAGGGGTATAATTCACCCCTCCACTTT. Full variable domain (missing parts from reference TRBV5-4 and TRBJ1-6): ETGVTQSPTHLIKTRGQQVTLRCSSQSGHNTVSWYQQALGQGPQFIFQYYREEENGRGNFPPRFSGLQFPNYSSELNVNALELDDSALYLCASSSQGYNSPLHFGNGTRLTVT.

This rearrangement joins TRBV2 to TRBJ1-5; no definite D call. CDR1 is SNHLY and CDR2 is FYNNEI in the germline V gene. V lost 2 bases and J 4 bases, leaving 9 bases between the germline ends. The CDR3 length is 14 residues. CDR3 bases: TGTGCCAGCAGTGAAACGGACTCAAATCAGCCCCAGCATTTT. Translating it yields CASSETDSNQPQHF.